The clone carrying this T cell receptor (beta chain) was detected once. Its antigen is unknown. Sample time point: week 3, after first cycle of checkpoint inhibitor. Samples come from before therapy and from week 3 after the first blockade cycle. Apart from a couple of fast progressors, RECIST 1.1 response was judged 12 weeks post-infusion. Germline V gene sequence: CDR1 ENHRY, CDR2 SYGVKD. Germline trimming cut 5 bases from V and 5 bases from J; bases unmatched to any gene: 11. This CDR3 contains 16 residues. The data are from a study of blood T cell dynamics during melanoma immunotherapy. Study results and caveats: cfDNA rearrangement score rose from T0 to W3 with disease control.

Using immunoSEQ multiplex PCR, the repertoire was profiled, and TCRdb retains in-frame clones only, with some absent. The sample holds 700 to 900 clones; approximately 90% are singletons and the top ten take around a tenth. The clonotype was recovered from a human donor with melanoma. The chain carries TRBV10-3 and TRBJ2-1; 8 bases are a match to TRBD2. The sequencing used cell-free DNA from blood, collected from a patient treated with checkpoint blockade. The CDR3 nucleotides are TGTGCCATCAGTTACACCCGGGAGGGCAATAACAATGAGCAGTTCTTC. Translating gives CAISYTREGNNNEQFF.